This note documents a single T cell receptor beta chain sequence. The primer mix had 60 Vbeta and 13 Jbeta primers. The repertoire was sequenced with immunoSEQ multiplex PCR; TCRdb's copy has only in-frame clones and lacks some. The profile shows about 150,000 clones, more than 75% of them singletons. This sample is part of a study of cytomegalovirus exposure and HLA in healthy donors. The study sampled nominally healthy donors, though unrecorded immune exposures were likely. The CDR3 length is 14 residues. The junction had 6 bases not matched to a gene; V was cut back by 6 bases and J by 5 bases. Germline V CDR1 and CDR2: SGHVS, FNYEAQ.

Sequenced input: PBMCs. V gene TRBV7-6 combines with J gene TRBJ1-5; 8 bases map to TRBD1. This receptor was identified in a young man in good health and CMV-seropositive. The CDR3 spells CASSLGQGDQPQHF. DNA for the CDR3: TGTGCCAGCAGTCTCGGACAGGGAGATCAGCCCCAGCATTTT. Looking up the rest from reference TRBV7-6 and TRBJ1-5 gives the full variable domain: GAGVSQSPRYKVTKRGQDVALRCDPISGHVSLYWYRQALGQGPEFLTYFNYEAQQDKSGLPNDRFSAERPEGSISTLTIQRTEQRDSAMYRCASSLGQGDQPQHFGDGTRLSIL.